Following are 8 T cell receptor beta chains from one sample sequenced in a study of blood T cells in healthy people across ages. For the second PCR, which ran for about 7 to 11 cycles, a sample-barcoded 5' primer and a J-beta primer mix were used. TCRdb reprocessed the 5' RACE reads with MiXCR, giving one entry per CDR3 protein. The sample holds roughly 1.7 million distinct CDR3 sequences, about 31% seen once. What was sequenced was blood. Every receptor here comes from a woman between 25 and 40 years old in good health.

The chain combines TRBV6-5 with TRBJ2-5, with TRBD2 matching 9 bases. V dropped 3 bases and J dropped 1; count of bases not matched to a gene: 15. Germline lookup yields CDR1 MNHEY and CDR2 SVGAGI. The CDR3 totals 19 residues. The CDR3 spells CASSYQGVSGSGSQETQYF. CDR3 coding DNA: TGTGCCAGCAGTTATCAGGGAGTTTCTGGTAGCGGGAGCCAAGAGACCCAGTACTTC.

A few counts support this clonotype. The chain couples TRBV6-6 to TRBJ2-3, with D possibly matching TRBD1 (5 bases). This CDR3 has 15 amino acids. Germline V CDR1 and CDR2: MNHNY, SVGAGI (reference sequence). Trimming shortened V by 0 bases and J by 0 bases, and 7 bases separated the two germline ends. CDR3 in DNA: TGTGCCAGCAGTTACTCGACAGAAAGCACAGATACGCAGTATTTT. It specifies CASSYSTESTDTQYF.

This clonotype has a single count. A much larger clone is a single base away; this may be a read error. In DNA form, the CDR3 reads TGCAGCGGCCTACTAGACGGGAGCACAGATACGCAGTATTTT. Amino acids: CSGLLDGSTDTQYF. The chain links TRBV29-1 to TRBJ2-3, with a weak D call TRBD2 (5 bases). CDR3 size: 14 residues. The ends were cut back, 7 bases at V and 0 bases at J, with 14 bases in the middle. Looked up from germline, CDR1 is SQVTM and CDR2 is ANQGSEA.

This clonotype occurred a few times. J is TRBJ2-7 and V is TRBV28; D may be TRBD1 (6 bases). The V gene lost 7 bases and the J gene lost 3 bases, with 16 bases spanning the gap. The CDR3 has 14 amino acids. Germline V lookup: CDR1 MDHEN, CDR2 SYDVKM. CDR3 region: CASIRGSDIYEQYF. The CDR3 DNA reads as TGTGCCAGCATTAGGGGGAGCGATATCTACGAGCAGTACTTC. Full variable domain (outside the CDR3, taken from reference TRBV28 and TRBJ2-7): DVKVTQSSRYLVKRTGEKVFLECVQDMDHENMFWYRQDPGLGLRLIYFSYDVKMKEKGDIPEGYSVSREKKERFSLILESASTNQTSMYLCASIRGSDIYEQYFGPGTRLTVT.

The chain combines TRBV20-1 with TRBJ1-4; D uncertain. This CDR3 has 13 amino acids. The germline V gene has CDR1 DFQATT and CDR2 SNEGSKA (reference sequence). V was trimmed by 6 bases and J by 0 bases, leaving 8 bases between them. The CDR3 loop reads CSAPIATNEKLFF. Written as DNA, the CDR3 is TGCAGTGCCCCGATTGCAACTAATGAAAAACTGTTTTTT.

Note on this clonotype: One junction end disagrees with the germline gene, perhaps due to a read error. This chain uses TRBV7-7 with TRBJ2-1; a weak D match, TRBD1 (5 bases). This CDR3 is built from 13 residues. Germline CDR1 and CDR2: SSHAT and FNYEAQ (reference sequence). The chain's CDR3 is CASSLDRSSERFF. As DNA, the CDR3 is TGTGCCAGCAGCTTAGACAGGTCGAGTGAGCGGTTCTTC.

The chain uses TRBV2 and TRBJ2-5, with 8 positions matching TRBD1. The CDR3 consists of 15 residues. In germline, CDR1 is SNHLY, CDR2 FYNNEI. V was pared by 5 bases and J by 11 bases, with 16 bases of the junction left unmatched. The CDR3 nucleotides are TGTGCCAGCAGTAACACCGGGACAGGCCTACGAGAGCAGTACTTC. Residues: CASSNTGTGLREQYF.

This clonotype has only a few counts. J is TRBJ2-5 and V is TRBV3-1, with 10 bases identical to TRBD1. The trim removed 2 bases at V and 5 bases at J, leaving 8 bases unmatched. The CDR3 totals 16 residues. Germline CDR1 reads LGHDT; CDR2 reads YNNKEL (reference sequence). The chain's CDR3 is CASSQRSTGGKETQYF. In DNA, the CDR3 is TGTGCCAGCAGCCAACGGTCGACAGGGGGCAAGGAGACCCAGTACTTC.